Following are 18 T cell receptor beta chains from one sample sequenced in a study of T cells in Graves' hyperthyroidism and ophthalmopathy. Template material for amplifying TCR beta CDR3 regions consisted of RNA transcripts. HTBI primers were used for first-round RT-PCR of the TCR CDR3. One entry per CDR3 protein results from TCRdb running MiXCR on the multiplex PCR reads. This table has 300,000 to 400,000 distinct CDR3 sequences, about 18% appearing once. The sample was blood. Receptors originate from a man aged 18 to 30 with Graves' ophthalmopathy.

There are many counts of this clonotype. The chain recombines TRBV3-1 with TRBJ2-5; 8 positions agree with TRBD2. Germline CDR1 LGHDT, CDR2 YNNKEL (reference sequence). The junction had 8 bases not matched to a gene; V was cut back by 0 bases and J by 11 bases. This CDR3 comprises 14 residues. The CDR3: CASSQDLSGGGQYF. CDR3 coding DNA: TGTGCCAGCAGCCAAGATCTCAGCGGGGGCGGTCAGTACTTC.

This clonotype was detected only a few times. The J gene is TRBJ2-7, the V gene TRBV6-2 or TRBV6-3; 9 bases are shared with TRBD2. The CDR3 is made up of 13 amino acids. Germline CDR1 MNHEY, CDR2 SVGEGT. With V trimmed by 6 bases and J by 5 bases, 5 bases remained unmatched. The CDR3 sequence: CASRRGLADEQYF. CDR3 sequence (DNA): TGTGCCAGCAGGCGGGGACTAGCTGACGAGCAGTACTTC.

This clonotype showed up many times. V usage is TRBV12-3 or TRBV12-4 and J usage is TRBJ1-2; D gene ambiguous. CDR3 length: 13 residues. V lost 5 bases, J lost 8 bases, and 15 bases lay in between. CDR3 amino acids: CASSEAPPYGYTF. The DNA of the CDR3 is TGTGCCAGCAGTGAGGCCCCACCCTACGGCTACACCTTC.

This clonotype was seen a handful of times. The chain couples TRBV6-1 to TRBJ1-5, with TRBD1 matching 7 bases. CDR1 and CDR2 (germline): MNHNS, SASEGT. The CDR3 has 14 amino acids. Germline trimming cut 5 bases from V and 6 bases from J; bases unmatched to any gene: 7. CDR3 protein: CASSRQGQGQPQHF. CDR3 sequence (DNA): TGTGCCAGCAGTCGACAGGGACAAGGTCAGCCCCAGCATTTT.

This clonotype has ten or more counts. The J gene is TRBJ1-2, the V gene TRBV7-9; the D is unclear. V was pared by 4 bases and J by 4 bases, with 13 bases between. The CDR3 has 14 residues. From germline, CDR1 is SEHNR and CDR2 FQNEAQ (reference sequence). CDR3 loop: CASSSPAPPYGYTF. CDR3 sequence (DNA): TGTGCCAGCAGCTCTCCAGCACCCCCCTATGGCTACACCTTC.

This clonotype was detected a few times. The rearrangement links TRBV9 to TRBJ1-4, with a tentative D call TRBD1 (6 bases). CDR3 length equals 17 residues. V was trimmed by 0 bases and J by 8 bases, leaving 20 bases between them. Germline V gene sequence: CDR1 SGDLS, CDR2 YYNGEE. In DNA form, the CDR3 reads TGTGCCAGCAGCGTAGCCCCCATGAGGGGGTCGGGGGAAAAACTGTTTTTT. It specifies CASSVAPMRGSGEKLFF. Full variable domain (rest looked up from reference TRBV9 and TRBJ1-4): DSGVTQTPKHLITATGQRVTLRCSPRSGDLSVYWYQQSLDQGLQFLIQYYNGEERAKGNILERFSAQQFPDLHSELNLSSLELGDSALYFCASSVAPMRGSGEKLFFGSGTQLSVL.

There are many counts of this clonotype. The chain combines TRBV11-2 with TRBJ2-7, with 7 nucleotides matching TRBD2. The CDR3 runs to 14 residues. J lost 4 bases, V lost 1 base, and 4 bases had no gene match. The germline gives CDR1 SGHAT, CDR2 FQNNGV. The CDR3 loop reads CASSLVTGGYEQYF. The DNA of the CDR3 is TGTGCCAGCAGCTTAGTGACGGGGGGTTACGAGCAGTACTTC.

Ten or more counts support this clonotype. This CDR3 reads CASSIGQAASKGQYF. The DNA of the CDR3 is TGTGCCAGCAGTATCGGACAGGCCGCATCAAAAGGGCAGTACTTC. V and J are TRBV28 and TRBJ2-7; 7 nucleotides line up with TRBD1. This CDR3 is 15 amino acids long. Unmatched junction bases numbered 16, after V lost 5 bases and J lost 9 bases. CDR1 and CDR2 (germline): MDHEN, SYDVKM. Drawing the rest from reference TRBV28 and TRBJ2-7, the complete variable domain is DVKVTQSSRYLVKRTGEKVFLECVQDMDHENMFWYRQDPGLGLRLIYFSYDVKMKEKGDIPEGYSVSREKKERFSLILESASTNQTSMYLCASSIGQAASKGQYFGPGTRLTVT.

This clonotype was seen a handful of times. CDR3: CASSVESGPPGEQYF. The CDR3 coding sequence is TGTGCCAGCAGCGTAGAATCCGGACCCCCGGGAGAGCAGTACTTC. The rearrangement links TRBV9 to TRBJ2-7, with D tentatively TRBD2 (5 bases). V lost 0 bases and J lost 7, with 17 bases in between. Germline CDR1 is SGDLS and CDR2 is YYNGEE. CDR3 length: 15 residues.

This clonotype came up many times. The V call is TRBV12-3 or TRBV12-4, the J call TRBJ2-3; TRBD2 matches at 14 bases. CDR3 length equals 18 residues. The V gene end was trimmed by 5 bases and the J gene end by 5 bases; junction bases not matched to a gene: 12. The CDR3 region is CASSPAGTSGGRLDTQYF. CDR3 DNA: TGTGCCAGCAGTCCCGCAGGGACTAGCGGGGGACGCTTAGATACGCAGTATTTT.

This clonotype was seen repeatedly, ten times or more. This rearrangement joins TRBV9 to TRBJ1-2; a possible D gene is TRBD1 (5 bases). The V end was cut by 0 bases, the J end by 6 bases, with 12 bases between. This CDR3 has 14 amino acids. Germline CDR1 is SGDLS and CDR2 is YYNGEE. CDR3 sequence (DNA): TGTGCCAGCAGCGTAGCCGATTGGGGCGATGGCTACACCTTC. This encodes CASSVADWGDGYTF.

This clonotype was seen repeatedly, ten times or more. The chain recombines TRBV6-1 with TRBJ2-3; TRBD2 matches at 7 bases. The V gene's germline CDR1 is MNHNS and CDR2 SASEGT. The CDR3 has 15 amino acids. The ends lost 4 bases at V and 2 bases at J; junction bases unmatched: 6. This CDR3 is CASSGGDYHTDTQYF. The CDR3 DNA is TGTGCCAGCAGTGGCGGGGACTATCACACAGATACGCAGTATTTT.

This clonotype was seen a few times. This chain links TRBV27 with TRBJ2-1, with no clear D. V was shortened by 3 bases and J by 8 bases, with 17 bases between the two germline ends. In germline, CDR1 is MNHEY, CDR2 SMNVEV (reference sequence). There are 15 residues in the CDR3. Here the CDR3 DNA reads TGTGCCAGCAGTTTTCGATTAGCTGTAGGTGATGAGCAGTTCTTC. Protein sequence: CASSFRLAVGDEQFF.

Ten or more counts support this clonotype. V and J are TRBV11-2 and TRBJ2-7; weak D call: TRBD1 (5 bases). V was clipped by 0 bases and J by 4 bases, with 13 bases between them. The CDR3 is made up of 15 amino acids. Germline assignment: CDR1 SGHAT and CDR2 FQNNGV. CDR3 sequence reads: CASSLEFDSSYEQYF. Here the CDR3 DNA reads TGTGCCAGCAGCTTAGAGTTCGACAGTTCATACGAGCAGTACTTC.

This clonotype has a count of ten or more. The V and J genes are TRBV13 and TRBJ1-1; unclear D gene. Trimming left V 5 bases short and J 0 bases short, with 4 bases between. CDR1 is PRHDT, CDR2 FYEKMQ, per germline (reference sequence). The CDR3 extends over 12 amino acids. CDR3 sequence: CASSHMNTEAFF. CDR3 bases: TGTGCCAGCAGCCATATGAACACTGAAGCTTTCTTT.

The table lists this clonotype with many counts. The chain carries TRBV7-9 and TRBJ2-5; 7 bases are shared with TRBD1. CDR1 and CDR2 from the germline V gene are SEHNR and FQNEAQ (reference sequence). Trimming took 3 bases from V and 5 from J; bases not matched to a gene: 6. This CDR3 is built from 14 residues. The CDR3 here is CASSFRDRGETQYF. DNA for the CDR3: TGTGCCAGCAGCTTCCGGGACAGAGGGGAGACCCAGTACTTC. The full variable domain, with the rest looked up from reference TRBV7-9 and TRBJ2-5, is DTGVSQNPRHKITKRGQNVTFRCDPISEHNRLYWYRQTLGQGPEFLTYFQNEAQLEKSRLLSDRFSAERPKGSFSTLEIQRTEQGDSAMYLCASSFRDRGETQYFGPGTRLLVL.

The rearrangement links TRBV19 to TRBJ1-3, with a possible D match to TRBD1 (5 bases). The V end lost 6 bases, the J end lost 2 bases, and 14 bases lay between the germline ends. Germline loops: CDR1 LNHDA, CDR2 SQIVND (reference sequence). The CDR3 totals 15 residues. CDR3: CASRRGIVPGNTIYF. CDR3 DNA: TGTGCCAGTAGGCGGGGGATCGTGCCTGGAAACACCATATATTTT. Together with reference TRBV19 and TRBJ1-3, the CDR3 gives the full variable domain: DGGITQSPKYLFRKEGQNVTLSCEQNLNHDAMYWYRQDPGQGLRLIYYSQIVNDFQKGDIAEGYSVSREKKESFPLTVTSAQKNPTAFYLCASRRGIVPGNTIYFGEGSWLTVV.

This clonotype was observed at least ten times. The chain employs TRBV7-9 and TRBJ2-7, with TRBD2 matching over 10 bases. The trim removed 0 bases at V and 3 bases at J, leaving 2 bases unmatched. Germline assignment: CDR1 SEHNR and CDR2 FQNEAQ (reference sequence). The CDR3 has 15 amino acids. In DNA, the CDR3 is TGTGCCAGCAGCTTAGCAGCGGGGGGGCTCTACGAGCAGTACTTC. This encodes CASSLAAGGLYEQYF.